This T cell receptor beta chain originates from a study of cytomegalovirus exposure and HLA in healthy donors. Study outcomes and limitations: Despite most TCR sequences being rare, some public TCRs occurred in many donors. The classifier, whose performance was assessed in both the original and validation cohorts, reportedly diagnosed cytomegalovirus status with high specificity and sensitivity. Three CMV-associated chains were confirmed in vitro to be specific for CMV antigens. It was found in a later analysis that first-cohort TCR clusters tended to co-occur in the approximately 120 validation repertoires.

With respect to this clone: No antigen is known for it.

TCRdb keeps only in-frame clones here, not all; method: immunoSEQ multiplex PCR. In the table there are approximately 120,000 clones, about 94% of which are singletons. Trimming cost V 9 bases and J 1 base, with 10 bases left between them. Germline V gene data show CDR1 as LNHDA and CDR2 as SQIVND (reference sequence). The CDR3 consists of 13 residues. The chain carries TRBV19 and TRBJ1-3, with D perhaps TRBD1 (6 bases). Sample: PBMCs. This clonotype was obtained from a woman under 30 in good health and CMV-seronegative. The CDR3 nucleotides are TGTGCCAGCGCGACAGGTTCTGGAAACACCATATATTTT. It specifies CASATGSGNTIYF.